The following is a T cell receptor beta chain sequence with its context. Antigen specificity is unknown. Isolation of CD4+ T cells took place after about nine days of culture. SARS-CoV-2 infection was confirmed by PCR in the person between March and December 2020. Everyone in the study got two shots of either the BNT162b2 or mRNA-1273 vaccine. A half-medium replacement with IL-2 medium was carried out on days 3 and 7. The sample belongs to a study of vaccination effects on CD4 cells after COVID-19. Study-level findings and limits: Marked clonal contraction was seen in infection- and vaccine-induced clones late after vaccination.

Assay used: immunoSEQ multiplex PCR; TCRdb lists only in-frame clones, some missing. This sample has about 34,000 clones, with about 68% found just once. This clonotype was sampled from a human donor who had a prior SARS-CoV-2 infection. The source was CD4+ T cells from PBMCs cultured without peptide, collected after COVID-19 vaccination.

Here the CDR3 DNA reads TGTGCCAGCACTAGGGGGTCCGACTCCTACAATGAGCAGTTCTTC. Its translation is CASTRGSDSYNEQFF. The chain uses TRBV6-5 and TRBJ2-1; D is possibly TRBD1 (6 bases). The V and J ends lost 7 bases and 0 bases respectively, with 13 bases between them. The CDR3 runs 15 residues. CDR1 is MNHEY and CDR2 is SVGAGI in the germline V gene.